These T cell receptor beta chains were read from a single sample in a study of regulatory T cells in long-lasting Graves disease. TCRdb reanalysed the multiplex PCR reads using MiXCR and keeps one entry per CDR3 protein. The repertoire consists of over 300,000 distinct CDR3 sequences, with roughly a fifth occurring once and the leading ten covering less than 35%. This material consisted of peripheral blood mononuclear cells (PBMCs), taken when the disease was refractory, from a patient treated with antithyroid drugs. These receptors came from a female donor with Graves disease. Each CDR3 is given with its conserved first and last residue. D genes are given only for firm matches. Clone size is not always given. Where it is, it says once, few, many or a class for expanded clones.

V: TRBV24-1
J: TRBJ2-7
D: .
size: few
CDR3: CATSDVGGGTYEQYF
DNA: TGTGCCACCAGTGATGTTGGGGGAGGAACCTACGAGCAGTACTTC

V: TRBV11-2
J: TRBJ1-6
D: .
size: many
CDR3: CASSLIGAVSPLHF
DNA: TGTGCCAGCAGCTTAATCGGGGCGGTTTCACCCCTCCACTTT

V: TRBV6-5
J: TRBJ1-5
D: .
size: many
CDR3: CASSYSRGNQPQHF
DNA: TGTGCCAGCAGTTACTCCCGGGGCAATCAGCCCCAGCATTTT

V: TRBV5-1
J: TRBJ2-1
D: TRBD2
size: .
CDR3: CASSPGLAGGSYNEQFF
DNA: TGCGCCAGCAGCCCAGGACTAGCGGGAGGCAGCTACAATGAGCAGTTCTTC

V: TRBV7-9
J: TRBJ2-7
D: TRBD2
size: many
CDR3: CASTGSGERYEQYF
DNA: TGTGCCAGCACAGGAAGCGGGGAGCGGTACGAGCAGTACTTC

V: TRBV30
J: TRBJ1-1
D: .
size: .
CDR3: CAWIGALNTEAFF
DNA: TGTGCCTGGATTGGGGCATTGAACACTGAAGCTTTCTTT

V: TRBV6-5
J: TRBJ1-6
D: TRBD1
size: few
CDR3: CASSYPQGLVYSPLHF
DNA: TGTGCCAGCAGTTACCCACAGGGGTTGGTCTATTCACCCCTCCACTTT

V: TRBV12-3/TRBV12-4
J: TRBJ1-1
D: .
size: .
CDR3: CASSLAVVAEAFF
DNA: TGTGCCAGCAGTTTAGCGGTGGTGGCTGAAGCTTTCTTT

V: TRBV18
J: TRBJ1-4
D: .
size: many
CDR3: CASSPSQQNEKLFF
DNA: TGTGCCAGCTCACCATCTCAGCAAAATGAAAAACTGTTTTTT

V: TRBV20-1
J: TRBJ2-7
D: .
size: many
CDR3: CSATDDSYEQYF
DNA: TGCAGTGCTACGGACGACTCCTACGAGCAGTACTTC

V: TRBV5-1
J: TRBJ1-1
D: .
size: many
CDR3: CASKTALNTEAFF
DNA: TGCGCCAGCAAAACAGCCTTGAACACTGAAGCTTTCTTT

V: TRBV7-9
J: TRBJ2-5
D: TRBD1
size: many
CDR3: CASSTSTGGSETQYF
DNA: TGTGCCAGCAGCACCTCGACAGGGGGGAGTGAGACCCAGTACTTC

V: TRBV9
J: TRBJ1-1
D: .
size: .
CDR3: CASSVAQTTEAFF
DNA: TGTGCCAGCAGCGTAGCTCAGACAACTGAAGCTTTCTTT

V: TRBV3-1
J: TRBJ1-5
D: TRBD1
size: many
CDR3: CATGQGHQPQHF
DNA: TGTGCCACCGGACAGGGACATCAGCCCCAGCATTTT

V: TRBV25-1
J: TRBJ1-6
D: .
size: few
CDR3: CASSDNLGGENSPLHF
DNA: TGTGCCAGCAGTGATAATCTTGGAGGGGAGAATTCACCCCTCCACTTT

V: TRBV5-6
J: TRBJ2-2
D: TRBD2
size: .
CDR3: CASSLVASGSTGELFF
DNA: TGTGCCAGCAGCTTGGTAGCTAGCGGGAGTACCGGGGAGCTGTTTTTT

V: TRBV6-6
J: TRBJ2-2
D: .
size: .
CDR3: CASSYSISGVDTGELFF
DNA: TGTGCCAGCAGTTACTCGATATCAGGGGTGGACACCGGGGAGCTGTTTTTT

V: TRBV10-3
J: TRBJ2-7
D: .
size: .
CDR3: CAISQGYEQYF
DNA: TGTGCCATCAGCCAGGGGTACGAGCAGTACTTC

V: TRBV12-3/TRBV12-4
J: TRBJ1-1
D: .
size: few
CDR3: CASSTGTAPWDTEAFF
DNA: TGTGCCAGCAGCACAGGGACCGCCCCGTGGGACACTGAAGCTTTCTTT

V: TRBV10-3
J: TRBJ2-7
D: TRBD1
size: .
CDR3: CAISELGQGFDEQYF
DNA: TGTGCCATCAGTGAGCTGGGACAGGGGTTTGACGAGCAGTACTTC

V: TRBV7-9
J: TRBJ1-2
D: .
size: many
CDR3: CASSSLYGYTF
DNA: TGTGCCAGCAGCTCGCTTTATGGCTACACCTTC

V: TRBV11-2
J: TRBJ2-2
D: .
size: .
CDR3: CASSFPTPWGELFF
DNA: TGTGCCAGCAGTTTTCCAACCCCATGGGGGGAGCTGTTTTTT

V: TRBV30
J: TRBJ1-2
D: TRBD1
size: few
CDR3: CAWSVLVEKGAGYGYTF
DNA: TGTGCCTGGAGTGTACTAGTGGAAAAGGGGGCTGGATATGGCTACACCTTC

V: TRBV29-1
J: TRBJ2-7
D: .
size: few
CDR3: CSVEAPLGGRAYEQYF
DNA: TGCAGCGTTGAAGCCCCGTTAGGCGGACGGGCCTACGAGCAGTACTTC

V: TRBV7-2
J: TRBJ1-5
D: TRBD1
size: .
CDR3: CASSIRTGGKWDQPQHF
DNA: TGTGCCAGCAGCATAAGGACAGGGGGTAAATGGGATCAGCCCCAGCATTTT

V: TRBV4-1
J: TRBJ2-7
D: .
size: .
CDR3: CASSQEWTTKKYF
DNA: TGCGCCAGCAGCCAAGAGTGGACTACGAAAAAGTACTTC

V: TRBV29-1
J: TRBJ2-1
D: .
size: .
CDR3: CSVGLDYNEQFF
DNA: TGCAGCGTGGGACTGGACTACAATGAGCAGTTCTTC

V: TRBV9
J: TRBJ2-2
D: .
size: .
CDR3: CASSVGSSTNTGELFF
DNA: TGTGCCAGCAGCGTAGGCAGTAGCACTAACACCGGGGAGCTGTTTTTT

V: TRBV27
J: TRBJ1-1
D: TRBD1
size: many
CDR3: CASSNPRTGYTEAFF
DNA: TGTGCCAGCAGTAATCCCAGGACAGGGTACACTGAAGCTTTCTTT

V: TRBV9
J: TRBJ2-7
D: TRBD1
size: many
CDR3: CASSVTDRAYYEQYF
DNA: TGTGCCAGCAGCGTAACGGACAGGGCCTACTACGAGCAGTACTTC

V: TRBV30
J: TRBJ1-2
D: .
size: many
CDR3: CAWSVLSRGYTF
DNA: TGTGCCTGGAGTGTACTATCACGAGGCTACACCTTC

V: TRBV2
J: TRBJ2-7
D: TRBD2
size: few
CDR3: CASSSPGTSGTYEQYF
DNA: TGTGCCAGCAGTTCCCCCGGGACTAGCGGCACCTACGAGCAGTACTTC

V: TRBV28
J: TRBJ1-1
D: .
size: many
CDR3: CASSLVGGGTEAFF
DNA: TGTGCCAGCAGCCTGGTGGGGGGAGGCACTGAAGCTTTCTTT

V: TRBV15
J: TRBJ2-4
D: TRBD1
size: few
CDR3: CATSRVLTGVSAIQYF
DNA: TGTGCCACCAGCAGAGTATTGACAGGGGTGTCGGCCATTCAGTACTTC

V: TRBV2
J: TRBJ2-7
D: .
size: many
CDR3: CASSYEGEQYF
DNA: TGTGCCAGCAGTTACGAGGGGGAGCAGTACTTC